This T cell receptor (beta chain) came from a study of blood T cells in healthy people across ages. A few counts support this clonotype. Its antigen is undetermined. With a J-beta primer mix and a sample-barcoded 5' primer, a second PCR ran 7 to 11 cycles. TCRdb passed the 5' RACE reads through MiXCR, listing each CDR3 protein once. This sample has roughly 1,800,000 distinct CDR3 sequences, with about 49% found just once. Study observations and caveats: Age brought a roughly linear fall in TCR beta diversity measured per million T cells. The unknown donor CMV status may have confounded expanded clonotype changes. Estimated diversity that came from one million T cells was considered an underestimate.

CDR3 length equals 11 residues. From germline, CDR1 is SQVTM and CDR2 ANQGSEA. V lost 4 bases to trimming and J lost 5 bases, with 7 bases between them. The sample taken for sequencing was blood. The chain employs TRBV29-1 and TRBJ2-3, with D unresolved. This sequence originates from a woman in her 40s in good health. The CDR3 coding sequence is TGCAGCGTTGCCGACGGAGATACGCAGTATTTT. The encoded protein is CSVADGDTQYF.